This T cell receptor beta chain stems from a study of identical twins. Findings and limits, study-wide: Zero-insertion analyses might be partly confounded by invariant T cells like MAIT and iNKT. Beta out-of-frame sequences showed weaker excess twin sharing. Low generation probability was overrepresented in out-of-frame alpha sequences shared by twins. With abundant cord blood beta clonotypes, insertions were fewer; memory repertoires showed no such pattern.

This clonotype has just a few counts. The antigen is undetermined. TCRdb called the 5' RACE reads again in MiXCR, with one record for every CDR3 protein. The sample contains roughly 540,000 distinct CDR3 sequences, 22% of which appear only once. There are 13 residues in the CDR3. Germline V CDR1 and CDR2: ENHRY, SYGVKD. V dropped 7 bases and J dropped 12 bases, with 19 bases sitting between them. This sample also belongs to another study, concerning T cells expressing NK-cell markers.

Specimen: CD4+ T cells sorted from blood. The sequence came from a woman younger than 35 in good health. The V and J genes are TRBV10-3 and TRBJ2-1; TRBD1 might be the D (7 bases). The CDR3 is CAITPGQAEGQFF. The CDR3 DNA follows: TGTGCCATCACCCCCGGACAGGCGGAGGGGCAGTTCTTC.